This T cell receptor (beta chain) derives from a study of CD8 T cells in ankylosing spondylitis. General study points: From matched ankylosing spondylitis synovial fluid, disease-linked clones were reportedly recovered at significantly enriched levels. In reactive arthritis synovial fluid and blood, some motif variants had been reported before.

This CDR3 has 14 amino acids. Trimming removed 5 bases from V and 9 bases from J, with 20 bases in between. Germline assignment: CDR1 DFQATT and CDR2 SNEGSKA (reference sequence). From the 5' RACE reads, TCRdb called clonotypes with MiXCR, one entry per CDR3 protein. The sample carries 100,000 to 150,000 distinct CDR3 sequences, more than 6.5% recorded once. This clonotype was seen repeatedly, ten times or more. Its cognate antigen is unknown. The gene calls are TRBV20-1 and TRBJ2-1, with D uncertain. The source is a male donor with ankylosing spondylitis or in good health (not recorded which). The sequenced sample was blood, either unsorted or a sorted T cell fraction (not recorded which). CDR3 in DNA: TGCAGTGCTCCATCCTACTATCCCCCCGTTGAGCAGTTCTTC. Its protein is CSAPSYYPPVEQFF.